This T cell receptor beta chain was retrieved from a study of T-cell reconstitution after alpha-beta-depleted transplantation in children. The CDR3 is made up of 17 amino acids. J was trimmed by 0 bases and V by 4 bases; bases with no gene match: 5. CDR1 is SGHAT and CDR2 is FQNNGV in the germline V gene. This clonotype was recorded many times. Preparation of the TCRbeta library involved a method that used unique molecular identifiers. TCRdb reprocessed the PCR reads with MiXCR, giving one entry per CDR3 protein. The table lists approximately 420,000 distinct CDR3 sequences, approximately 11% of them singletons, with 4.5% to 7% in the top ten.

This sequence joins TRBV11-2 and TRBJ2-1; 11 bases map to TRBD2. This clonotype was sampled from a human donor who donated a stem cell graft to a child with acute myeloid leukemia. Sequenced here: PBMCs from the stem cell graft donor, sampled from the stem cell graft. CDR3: CASSSGLAVSSYNEQFF. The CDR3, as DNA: TGTGCCAGCAGCTCGGGACTAGCGGTGAGCTCCTACAATGAGCAGTTCTTC.